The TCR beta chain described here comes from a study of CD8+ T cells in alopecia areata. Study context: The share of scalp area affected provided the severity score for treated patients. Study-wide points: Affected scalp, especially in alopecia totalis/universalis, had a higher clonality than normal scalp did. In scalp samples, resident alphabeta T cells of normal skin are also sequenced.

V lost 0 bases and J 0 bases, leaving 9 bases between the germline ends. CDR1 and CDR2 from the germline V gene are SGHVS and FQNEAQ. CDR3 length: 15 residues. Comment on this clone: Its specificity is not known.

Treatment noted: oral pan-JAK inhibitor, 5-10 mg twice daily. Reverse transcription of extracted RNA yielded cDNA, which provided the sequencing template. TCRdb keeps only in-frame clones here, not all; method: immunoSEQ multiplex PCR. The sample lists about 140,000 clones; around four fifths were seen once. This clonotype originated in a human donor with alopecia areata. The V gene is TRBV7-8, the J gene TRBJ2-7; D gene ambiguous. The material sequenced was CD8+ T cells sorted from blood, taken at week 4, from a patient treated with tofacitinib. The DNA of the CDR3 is TGTGCCAGCAGCTTAGCGAGCCAGCTCTCCTACGAGCAGTACTTC. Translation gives CASSLASQLSYEQYF.